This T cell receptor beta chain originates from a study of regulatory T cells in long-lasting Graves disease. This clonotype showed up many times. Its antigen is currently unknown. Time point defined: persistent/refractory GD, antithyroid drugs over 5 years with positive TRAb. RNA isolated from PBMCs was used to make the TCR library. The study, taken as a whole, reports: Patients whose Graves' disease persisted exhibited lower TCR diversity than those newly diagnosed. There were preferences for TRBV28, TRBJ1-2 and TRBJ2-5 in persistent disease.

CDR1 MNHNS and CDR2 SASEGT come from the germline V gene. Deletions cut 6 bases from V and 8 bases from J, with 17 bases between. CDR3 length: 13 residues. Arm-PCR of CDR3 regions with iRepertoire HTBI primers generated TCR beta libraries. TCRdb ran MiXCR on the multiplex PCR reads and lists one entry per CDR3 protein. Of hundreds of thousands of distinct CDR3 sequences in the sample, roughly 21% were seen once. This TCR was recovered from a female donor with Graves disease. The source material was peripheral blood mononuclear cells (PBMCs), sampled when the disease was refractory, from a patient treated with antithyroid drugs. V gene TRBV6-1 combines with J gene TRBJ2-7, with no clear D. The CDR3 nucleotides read TGTGCCAGCAGGGACGGTACTCCTACTCAGCAGTACTTC. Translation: CASRDGTPTQQYF.